The table lists the clone carrying this TCR beta chain with a few counts. Antigen: not known. Central memory, naive, regulatory and stem cell-like memory CD4+ cells were sorted by CD45RO/CCR7/CD25/CD127/CD95/CD27. This entry comes from a study of beta chain features in type 1 diabetes. Sequenced material consisted of expressed TCRB transcripts (all of the isolated RNA was reverse transcribed). Naive, central memory and regulatory T cell samples averaged about 3.3 million immunoSEQ reads each. Profiling relied on immunoSEQ multiplex PCR, and the TCRdb table lists in-frame clones only, not all of them. The top ten clones hold over 0.04% of a sample with around 500,000 clones, approximately 10% of them seen once. Germline V CDR1 and CDR2: SNHLY, FYNNEI. V was cut by 5 bases and J by 3 bases, with 10 bases left in between. This CDR3 contains 14 residues. Study findings and constraints: Relative to healthy donors, patients appeared to have naive, central memory and Treg TCRB repertoires that were more similar. A potential PCR bias toward shorter templates would be equal in patient and control samples.

The sequenced sample consisted of naive CD4+ T cells from blood. V and J are TRBV2 and TRBJ2-2, with no clear D. The TCR sequence derives from a woman younger than 30 in good health. The CDR3: CASSFQADTGELFF. The CDR3 nucleotides read TGTGCCAGCAGTTTTCAGGCGGACACCGGGGAGCTGTTTTTT.